What follows are 19 T cell receptor beta chains derived from one specimen sequenced in a study of response to subunit inactivated influenza vaccine. TCRdb re-derived calls from the RT-PCR reads in MiXCR, one entry per CDR3 protein. This sample has approximately 490,000 distinct CDR3 sequences, with around 7.7% found just once. Sequencing used PBMCs from blood, obtained around 25 months after vaccination. These TCRs come from a man aged 50-75 years who received an inactivated influenza vaccine.

This clonotype has only a few counts. The chain employs TRBV5-8 and TRBJ2-1; D possibly corresponds to TRBD2 (5 bases). V dropped 5 bases and J dropped 4 bases, with 19 bases sitting between them. In germline, CDR1 is SGHTS, CDR2 YDEGEE. This CDR3 comprises 16 residues. CDR3 region: CASRPTREGKYNEQFF. In nucleotides, the CDR3 is TGTGCCAGCAGACCAACTAGGGAAGGAAAATACAATGAGCAGTTCTTC.

This clonotype was seen a handful of times. The chain uses TRBV10-3 and TRBJ2-1; 9 bases are shared with TRBD2. CDR1 ENHRY and CDR2 SYGVKD come from the germline V gene. The V gene end was trimmed by 2 bases and the J gene end by 7 bases; junction bases not matched to a gene: 6. The CDR3 has 15 amino acids. The CDR3 DNA follows: TGTGCCATCAGTGAGATTAGCGGGAGTTTTAATGAGCAGTTCTTC. Its translation: CAISEISGSFNEQFF.

The sample holds many counts of this clonotype. This chain joins TRBV2 and TRBJ2-5; D possibly corresponds to TRBD2 (6 bases). Trimming took off 5 bases at V and 5 bases at J, with 18 bases between the two ends. There are 15 residues in the CDR3. Germline CDR1 SNHLY, CDR2 FYNNEI. CDR3 sequence: CASSIGLLSAETQYF. In DNA form, the CDR3 reads TGTGCCAGCAGTATCGGACTATTAAGCGCGGAGACCCAGTACTTC.

DNA for the CDR3: TGTGCCAGCAGCTACCGACTGGGCCACGAGCAGTACTTC. This encodes CASSYRLGHEQYF. The chain couples TRBV7-2 to TRBJ2-7; D gene uncertain. The CDR3 covers 13 residues. Looked up from germline, CDR1 is SGHTA and CDR2 is FQGNSA. The ends were cut back, 4 bases at V and 5 bases at J, with 12 bases in the middle.

In its sample, this clonotype was seen a few times. V usage is TRBV10-3 and J usage is TRBJ1-2, with 10 bases that match TRBD1. V gave up 6 bases and J gave up 8 bases; unmatched junction bases: 9. CDR1 and CDR2 (germline): ENHRY, SYGVKD. The CDR3 loop spans 14 amino acids. The CDR3: CAISRTGGIDGYTF. CDR3 nucleotides: TGTGCCATCAGCAGGACAGGGGGAATTGACGGCTACACCTTC.

This clonotype has only a few counts. The chain has TRBV5-6 and TRBJ2-2; TRBD1 is a possible D gene (5 bases). The germline V gene has CDR1 SGHDT and CDR2 YYEEEE. The CDR3 is made up of 16 amino acids. Trimming shortened V by 1 base and J by 11 bases, and 21 bases separated the two germline ends. The CDR3 reads CASSLIFSGMERELFF. The CDR3 nucleotides are TGTGCCAGCAGCTTGATCTTTTCAGGGATGGAACGCGAGCTGTTTTTT.

This clonotype came up many times. This sequence joins TRBV5-1 and TRBJ2-7; 9 positions agree with TRBD1. Trimming removed 0 bases from V and 1 base from J; junction bases left unmatched: 2. Germline loops: CDR1 SGHRS, CDR2 YFSETQ. This CDR3 is 15 amino acids long. Written as DNA, the CDR3 is TGCGCCAGCAGCTTGGGCGGGACAGGGTCCTACGAGCAGTACTTC. Translated, it gives CASSLGGTGSYEQYF.

The sample holds a few counts of this clonotype. V usage is TRBV7-2 and J usage is TRBJ1-2; D unclear. The CDR3 loop spans 15 amino acids. Trimming took 6 bases from V and 6 from J, leaving 20 bases between them. Germline lookup yields CDR1 SGHTA and CDR2 FQGNSA. This chain's CDR3 is CASSRGPEELDGYTF. Here the CDR3 DNA reads TGTGCCAGCAGTCGGGGTCCAGAGGAGTTGGATGGCTACACCTTC.

The V and J genes are TRBV11-1 and TRBJ2-1; 10 bases fit TRBD2. CDR3 length: 18 residues. The V segment lost 4 bases and the J segment 5 bases; nucleotides outside the gene matches: 14. The germline V gene encodes CDR1 SGHAT and CDR2 FQDESV (reference sequence). This CDR3 is CASSSTRRVAGGNNEQFF. CDR3 coding DNA: TGTGCCAGCAGCTCGACGCGTAGGGTAGCGGGGGGCAACAATGAGCAGTTCTTC.

The chain employs TRBV28 and TRBJ2-3; 7 bases agree with TRBD2. In germline, CDR1 is MDHEN, CDR2 SYDVKM. The CDR3 runs 14 residues. V lost 3 bases and J lost 4; bases outside the gene matches: 4. Here the CDR3 DNA reads TGTGCCAGCAGTTTGCGGCGGGAGTCAGATACGCAGTATTTT. Translating gives CASSLRRESDTQYF.

A few counts support this clonotype. The chain couples TRBV9 to TRBJ1-1; the D gene is possibly TRBD1 (5 bases). This CDR3 contains 14 residues. Trimming pared 2 bases from V and 7 bases from J, leaving 15 bases between. Germline V CDR1 and CDR2: SGDLS, YYNGEE. The CDR3: CASSVRPGSVEAFF. The DNA of the CDR3 is TGTGCCAGCAGCGTCCGCCCAGGGTCGGTTGAAGCTTTCTTT.

In this sample, this clonotype turned up many times. V is TRBV6-4 and J is TRBJ1-2; possible D gene TRBD1, 5 bases. Trimming took off 10 bases at V and 8 bases at J, with 17 bases between the two ends. The CDR3 totals 12 residues. The germline gives CDR1 MRHNA, CDR2 SNTAGT. This CDR3 is CATMGRVEGYTF. The CDR3 DNA is TGTGCCACAATGGGCAGGGTTGAGGGCTACACCTTC.

This clonotype was counted a few times. The chain's CDR3 is CASSPAWAGGDTRTGELFF. CDR3 bases: TGCGCCAGCAGCCCGGCTTGGGCAGGGGGCGACACGCGGACCGGGGAGCTGTTTTTT. The chain employs TRBV5-1 and TRBJ2-2, with 8 positions matching TRBD1. In germline, CDR1 is SGHRS, CDR2 YFSETQ. The CDR3 has 19 residues. Trimming took 4 bases from V and 5 from J; bases not matched to a gene: 19.

The DNA for the CDR3 is TGTGCCAGCCTTTCAATTGGAGAGGGCACAGATACGCAGTATTTT. Protein: CASLSIGEGTDTQYF. V usage is TRBV21-1 and J usage is TRBJ2-3. TRBV21-1 is annotated as a pseudogene. The CDR3 is 15 residues long.

This clonotype has just a few counts. The rearrangement joins TRBV19 to TRBJ1-5, with D perhaps matching TRBD1 (5 bases). Germline V lookup: CDR1 LNHDA, CDR2 SQIVND (reference sequence). This CDR3 spans 13 amino acids. Trimming took off 5 bases at V and 5 bases at J, with 10 bases between the two ends. As DNA, the CDR3 is TGTGCCAGTAGTGAACTGGGGGATCAGCCCCAGCATTTT. Its protein product is CASSELGDQPQHF.

This clonotype was detected ten times or more. V gene TRBV7-7 combines with J gene TRBJ2-3; D unresolved. The CDR3 extends over 14 amino acids. V gave up 0 bases and J gave up 3 bases, with 7 bases separating them. Germline-derived CDR1 and CDR2 are SSHAT and FNYEAQ (reference sequence). The chain's CDR3 is CASSLAMGTDTQYF. DNA for the CDR3: TGTGCCAGCAGCTTAGCGATGGGGACAGATACGCAGTATTTT.

This clonotype was counted ten times or more. V and J are TRBV12-3 or TRBV12-4 and TRBJ2-7; 10 bases agree with TRBD1. The V and J ends lost 5 bases and 3 bases, in that order; junction bases with no gene match: 4. CDR3 size: 14 residues. CDR3 residues: CASSKGQGIYEQYF. CDR3 nucleotide sequence: TGTGCCAGCAGTAAGGGACAGGGGATCTACGAGCAGTACTTC.

This clonotype was detected ten times or more. The chain is built from TRBV20-1 and TRBJ2-3; 8 bases fit TRBD1. CDR1 and CDR2 (germline): DFQATT, SNEGSKA (reference sequence). V dropped 2 bases and J dropped 6; count of bases not matched to a gene: 13. The CDR3 is 16 residues long. The CDR3 spells CSARLSGTGLRDTQYF. DNA of the CDR3: TGCAGTGCTAGATTATCCGGGACAGGACTGCGGGATACGCAGTATTTT.

CDR3 in DNA: TGTGCCAGCAGCAGCCCCAGAAGGGATGAGCAGTTCTTC. It yields the protein CASSSPRRDEQFF. This chain joins TRBV7-9 and TRBJ2-1; D gene uncertain. The CDR3 consists of 13 residues. V lost 5 bases and J 8 bases, leaving 13 bases between the germline ends. The V gene's germline CDR1 is SEHNR and CDR2 FQNEAQ (reference sequence). Variable domain in full (rest from reference TRBV7-9 and TRBJ2-1): DTGVSQNPRHKITKRGQNVTFRCDPISEHNRLYWYRQTLGQGPEFLTYFQNEAQLEKSRLLSDRFSAERPKGSFSTLEIQRTEQGDSAMYLCASSSPRRDEQFFGPGTRLTVL.